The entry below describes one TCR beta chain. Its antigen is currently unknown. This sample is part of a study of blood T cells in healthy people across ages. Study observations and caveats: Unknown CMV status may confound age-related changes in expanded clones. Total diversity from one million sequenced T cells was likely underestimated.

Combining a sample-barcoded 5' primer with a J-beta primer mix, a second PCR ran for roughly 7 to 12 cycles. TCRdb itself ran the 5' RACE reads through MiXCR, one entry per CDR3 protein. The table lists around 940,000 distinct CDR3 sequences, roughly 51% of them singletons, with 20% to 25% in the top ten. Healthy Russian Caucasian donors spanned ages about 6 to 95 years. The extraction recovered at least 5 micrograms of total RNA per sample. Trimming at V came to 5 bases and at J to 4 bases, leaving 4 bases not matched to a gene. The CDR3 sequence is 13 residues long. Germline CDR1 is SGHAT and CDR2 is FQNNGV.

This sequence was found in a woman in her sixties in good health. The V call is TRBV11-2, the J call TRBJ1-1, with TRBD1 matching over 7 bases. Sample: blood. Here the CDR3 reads CASSADRATEAFF. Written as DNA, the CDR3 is TGTGCCAGCAGCGCCGACAGGGCCACTGAAGCTTTCTTT.